This T cell receptor (beta chain) originates from a study of regulatory T cells in long-lasting Graves disease. Study-level background: Antithyroid drug use was under 3 months in newly diagnosed Graves' patients.

This clonotype turned up a few times. The antigen is undetermined. HTBI primers from iRepertoire and Arm-PCR of CDR3 regions yielded the TCR beta libraries. MiXCR, applied by TCRdb to the multiplex PCR reads, yields one record per CDR3 protein. This table has a few hundred thousand distinct CDR3 sequences, around 20% appearing once. Sample time point: newly diagnosed GD, antithyroid drugs for less than 3 months. The TCR library was prepared using RNA isolated from PBMCs. The CDR3 runs to 12 residues. Trimming took 2 bases from V and 9 from J, leaving 9 bases between them. In germline, CDR1 is SGHRS, CDR2 YFSETQ. General study points: Patients with persistent Graves' had lower TCR diversity than newly diagnosed patients. Persistent patients shared about 3,000 public clonotypes among themselves. Newly diagnosed patients shared fewer, at some 900. Preferential use of TRBV28, TRBJ1-2 and TRBJ2-5 was seen in persistent disease.

The material was peripheral blood mononuclear cells (PBMCs), obtained at new diagnosis, from a patient treated with antithyroid drugs. The sequence derives from a female donor with Graves disease. The chain has TRBV5-1 and TRBJ2-1; D remains ambiguous. The DNA of the CDR3 is TGCGCCAGCAGCTTCTCTCGAGCTGAGCAGTTCTTC. Its translation is CASSFSRAEQFF.